These 27 T cell receptor beta chains were all obtained from the same sample, sequenced in a study of technical replicates of blood from a few donors. Assay: immunoSEQ multiplex PCR; the TCRdb copy retains only in-frame clones and omits some. The profile shows roughly 93,000 clones, 95% of them singletons. The sequencing sample was made of T cells isolated from PBMCs. These receptors came from a human donor in good health.

Here the CDR3 reads CASSDWTGFGGYTF. CDR3 in DNA: TGCGCCAGCAGCGACTGGACAGGGTTCGGAGGCTACACCTTC. The rearrangement uses TRBV4-1 and TRBJ1-2, with 8 bases lining up with TRBD1. The V segment lost 5 bases and the J segment 8 bases; nucleotides outside the gene matches: 10. Germline V gives CDR1 MGHRA, CDR2 YSYEKL. The CDR3 contains 14 residues.

The chain joins TRBV27 to TRBJ2-3; 11 bases map to TRBD2. The CDR3 is made up of 16 amino acids. V shed 6 bases and J 4 bases; nucleotides not matched to a gene: 9. From germline, CDR1 is MNHEY and CDR2 SMNVEV (reference sequence). CDR3 region: CASRILAGGPADTQYF. The CDR3 DNA reads as TGTGCCAGCAGGATTTTAGCGGGAGGGCCCGCAGATACGCAGTATTTT.

The chain employs TRBV27 and TRBJ1-4; unclear D gene. Trimming removed 2 bases from V and 8 bases from J, with 15 bases in between. Germline assignment: CDR1 MNHEY and CDR2 SMNVEV (reference sequence). The CDR3 is made up of 15 amino acids. The chain's CDR3 is CASSLTASRGEKLFF. CDR3 bases: TGTGCCAGCAGTTTAACGGCGTCACGAGGGGAAAAACTGTTTTTT.

This chain links TRBV4-1 with TRBJ2-3; the D is unclear. Germline V gene lookup returns CDR1 MGHRA and CDR2 YSYEKL. The CDR3 loop spans 15 amino acids. Trimming took off 2 bases at V and 6 bases at J, with 15 bases between the two ends. In nucleotides, the CDR3 is TGCGCCAGCAGCCAACGGATAACAGAGTCGGATACGCAGTATTTT. This sequence encodes CASSQRITESDTQYF.

The chain carries TRBV10-2 and TRBJ2-2; 9 bases fit TRBD2. V lost 2 bases and J lost 2; bases outside the gene matches: 12. The length of the CDR3 is 19 residues. Germline V lookup: CDR1 WSHSY, CDR2 SAAADI. The CDR3 DNA follows: TGCGCCAGCAGTGAGGCCCCCCTTAGCGGGGGCCAAAACACCGGGGAGCTGTTTTTT. Amino acid sequence: CASSEAPLSGGQNTGELFF.

V and J are TRBV5-1 and TRBJ1-1; a possible D gene is TRBD1 (5 bases). There are 14 residues in the CDR3. Between the trimmed V and J ends, which lost 0 bases and 1 base, there was a span of 7 bases. Germline V lookup: CDR1 SGHRS, CDR2 YFSETQ. The CDR3 is CASSLVQGNTEAFF. CDR3 nucleotide sequence: TGCGCCAGCAGCTTGGTTCAGGGGAACACTGAAGCTTTCTTT.

The chain links TRBV6-1 to TRBJ2-1; 9 nucleotides align to TRBD2. The V gene end was trimmed by 6 bases and the J gene end by 7 bases; junction bases not matched to a gene: 10. This CDR3 spans 15 amino acids. CDR1 and CDR2 from the germline V gene are MNHNS and SASEGT. DNA for the CDR3: TGTGCCAGCAGAGGGCGGGAGGGCCGGGGAAATGAGCAGTTCTTC. It yields the protein CASRGREGRGNEQFF.

The V call is TRBV9, the J call TRBJ1-2, with 12 bases matching TRBD1. The V and J ends lost 2 bases and 4 bases, in that order; junction bases with no gene match: 9. CDR1 and CDR2 from the germline V gene are SGDLS and YYNGEE. CDR3 length: 17 residues. As DNA, the CDR3 is TGTGCCAGCAGCGTCCGGGACAGGGGGCGCGAGTTCTATGGCTACACCTTC. Amino acids: CASSVRDRGREFYGYTF.

This chain uses TRBV6-5 with TRBJ2-5; tentative D call: TRBD2 (5 bases). The V gene lost 2 bases and the J gene lost 7 bases, with 11 bases spanning the gap. CDR3 size: 13 residues. Looked up from germline, CDR1 is MNHEY and CDR2 is SVGAGI. DNA of the CDR3: TGTGCCAGCAGTTACGGACGCGAGGGGACCCAGTACTTC. This sequence encodes CASSYGREGTQYF.

The J gene is TRBJ2-7, the V gene TRBV29-1, with 7 positions matching TRBD1. This CDR3 comprises 11 residues. Germline trimming cut 7 bases from V and 2 bases from J; bases unmatched to any gene: 2. Germline CDR1 reads SQVTM; CDR2 reads ANQGSEA. The CDR3 region is CSGGTAYEQYF. CDR3 in DNA: TGCAGCGGTGGGACAGCCTACGAGCAGTACTTC.

This clone turned up a few times. The chain uses TRBV28 and TRBJ1-3; D is uncertain. Germline values: CDR1 MDHEN, CDR2 SYDVKM. The V and J ends lost 3 bases and 8 bases respectively, with 5 bases between them. The CDR3 contains 11 residues. CDR3 nucleotides: TGTGCCAGCAGTTTCCCTGACACCATATATTTT. Amino acids: CASSFPDTIYF.

This chain connects TRBV29-1 to TRBJ2-1; 10 bases line up with TRBD2. Germline loops: CDR1 SQVTM, CDR2 ANQGSEA. V dropped 7 bases and J dropped 9; count of bases not matched to a gene: 12. This CDR3 region has 14 residues. The DNA of the CDR3 is TGCAGCGGTGTAAGCGGGAGGGGTGGGCCTGAGCAGTTCTTC. This translates into CSGVSGRGGPEQFF.

The V and J genes are TRBV10-3 and TRBJ1-3; weak D call: TRBD1 (6 bases). This CDR3 region has 15 residues. The germline V and J ends were trimmed by 6 bases and 6 bases, with 18 bases remaining between them. Germline CDR1 reads ENHRY; CDR2 reads SYGVKD. The CDR3 here is CAIRPDRILVNTIYF. Written as DNA, the CDR3 is TGTGCCATCAGGCCCGACAGGATTCTTGTAAACACCATATATTTT.

This clone was seen more than once but under ten times. The V call is TRBV30, the J call TRBJ1-1, with D tentatively TRBD1 (5 bases). The V gene lost 5 bases and the J gene lost 0 bases, with 13 bases spanning the gap. CDR3 length: 14 residues. CDR1 GTSNPN and CDR2 SVGIG come from the germline V gene (reference sequence). The CDR3: CAWGYRRLNTEAFF. DNA for the CDR3: TGTGCCTGGGGGTACAGGCGATTGAACACTGAAGCTTTCTTT.

V and J are TRBV28 and TRBJ1-1; 8 bases are shared with TRBD1. There are 14 residues in the CDR3. V gave up 3 bases and J gave up 3 bases; unmatched junction bases: 3. CDR1 is MDHEN and CDR2 is SYDVKM in the germline V gene. CDR3 sequence (DNA): TGTGCCAGCAGTTTCAGGGGGCCCCACACTGAAGCTTTCTTT. Translating it yields CASSFRGPHTEAFF.

This chain joins TRBV19 and TRBJ1-3, with D perhaps TRBD1 (6 bases). Trimming removed 10 bases from V and 0 bases from J, with 13 bases in between. There are 14 residues in the CDR3. Germline V CDR1 and CDR2: LNHDA, SQIVND (reference sequence). The CDR3 loop is CATGQSTSGNTIYF. The CDR3 nucleotides read TGTGCCACCGGACAGTCTACCTCTGGAAACACCATATATTTT.

The chain links TRBV7-9 to TRBJ1-2; 8 bases fit TRBD1. Germline CDR1 and CDR2: SEHNR and FQNEAQ (reference sequence). The CDR3 extends over 16 amino acids. V lost 1 base and J lost 1; bases outside the gene matches: 5. This CDR3 is CASSLGGQAFNYGYTF. CDR3 nucleotide sequence: TGTGCCAGCAGCTTAGGGGGACAGGCTTTTAACTATGGCTACACCTTC. The full variable domain, in which reference TRBV7-9 and TRBJ1-2 provide the parts outside the CDR3, is DTGVSQNPRHKITKRGQNVTFRCDPISEHNRLYWYRQTLGQGPEFLTYFQNEAQLEKSRLLSDRFSAERPKGSFSTLEIQRTEQGDSAMYLCASSLGGQAFNYGYTFGSGTRLTVV.

This clone appeared a single time. The chain links TRBV29-1 to TRBJ2-1; 9 bases fit TRBD1. Losses at the gene ends were 7 bases for V and 6 bases for J; bases not matched to a gene: 7. The CDR3 has 13 residues. Germline values: CDR1 SQVTM, CDR2 ANQGSEA. The DNA of the CDR3 is TGCAGCGCAATCCGGGACAGGGCCAATGAGCAGTTCTTC. Amino acid sequence: CSAIRDRANEQFF.

The J gene is TRBJ2-7, the V gene TRBV10-3; 12 nucleotides align to TRBD1. This CDR3 has 14 residues. Trimming removed 3 bases from V and 5 bases from J; junction bases left unmatched: 2. Germline loops: CDR1 ENHRY, CDR2 SYGVKD. CDR3 sequence: CAISDGTGGNEQYF. The CDR3 coding sequence is TGTGCCATCAGTGATGGGACAGGGGGCAACGAGCAGTACTTC.

V usage is TRBV19 and J usage is TRBJ1-5, with D unresolved. Trimming took 5 bases from V and 3 from J, leaving 8 bases between them. The CDR3 is 13 residues long. Germline loops: CDR1 LNHDA, CDR2 SQIVND (reference sequence). CDR3 sequence: CASSSLTNQPQHF. The DNA of the CDR3 is TGTGCCAGTAGTTCACTTACCAATCAGCCCCAGCATTTT.

The chain has TRBV7-3 and TRBJ2-5; perhaps TRBD2 as D (6 bases). The germline CDR1 and CDR2 sequences are SGHTA and FQGTGA. V lost 5 bases to trimming and J lost 7 bases, with 11 bases between them. CDR3 length: 12 amino acids. The CDR3 DNA reads as TGTGCCAGCAGCCCACCCGGGGGGACCCAGTACTTC. The encoded protein is CASSPPGGTQYF.

The V gene is TRBV5-8, the J gene TRBJ2-5; 12 nucleotides line up with TRBD2. CDR1 and CDR2 from the germline V gene are SGHTS and YDEGEE. This CDR3 contains 16 residues. The trim removed 0 bases at V and 0 bases at J, leaving 0 bases unmatched. CDR3 region: CASSLGLAGDQETQYF. In nucleotides, the CDR3 is TGTGCCAGCAGCTTGGGACTAGCGGGGGACCAAGAGACCCAGTACTTC. Based on the CDR3 plus reference TRBV5-8 and TRBJ2-5, the full variable domain is EAGVTQSPTHLIKTRGQQATLRCSPISGHTSVYWYQQALGLGLQFLLWYDEGEERNRGNFPPRFSGRQFPNYSSELNVNALELEDSALYLCASSLGLAGDQETQYFGPGTRLLVL.

V is TRBV13 and J is TRBJ1-2; D remains ambiguous. This CDR3 region has 12 residues. CDR1 is PRHDT, CDR2 FYEKMQ, per germline (reference sequence). V lost 5 bases and J lost 3, with 7 bases in between. The CDR3, as DNA: TGTGCCAGCAGCCTTCAGTACTATGGCTACACCTTC. Protein: CASSLQYYGYTF.

The chain uses TRBV4-1 and TRBJ1-3, with 7 bases identical to TRBD1. The junction had 3 bases not matched to a gene; V was cut back by 4 bases and J by 0 bases. The germline V gene has CDR1 MGHRA and CDR2 YSYEKL. CDR3 length equals 15 residues. CDR3 residues: CASSLGTVSGNTIYF. Written as DNA, the CDR3 is TGCGCCAGCAGCCTAGGGACAGTCTCTGGAAACACCATATATTTT.

In this sample, this clone turned up once. The chain couples TRBV10-2 to TRBJ1-3; TRBD1 aligns across 7 bases. The V segment lost 8 bases and the J segment 3 bases; nucleotides outside the gene matches: 13. Germline lookup yields CDR1 WSHSY and CDR2 SAAADI. There are 16 residues in the CDR3. This chain's CDR3 is CASRLNDRELGNTIYF. The CDR3 DNA reads TGCGCCAGCCGTCTCAACGACAGGGAACTTGGAAACACCATATATTTT.

J is TRBJ1-1 and V is TRBV5-1, with 9 nucleotides matching TRBD1. After removal of 3 bases from V and 3 bases from J, the junction contained 3 bases not matched to a gene. Germline V gene data show CDR1 as SGHRS and CDR2 as YFSETQ. The CDR3 sequence is 14 residues long. CDR3 region: CASSSGQGYTEAFF. As DNA, the CDR3 is TGCGCCAGCAGCTCGGGACAGGGTTACACTGAAGCTTTCTTT. Looking up the rest from reference TRBV5-1 and TRBJ1-1 gives the full variable domain: KAGVTQTPRYLIKTRGQQVTLSCSPISGHRSVSWYQQTPGQGLQFLFEYFSETQRNKGNFPGRFSGRQFSNSRSEMNVSTLELGDSALYLCASSSGQGYTEAFFGQGTRLTVV.

The V gene is TRBV30, the J gene TRBJ2-5, with TRBD2 identical over 14 bases. V was pared by 1 base and J by 3 bases, with 7 bases of the junction left unmatched. CDR1 and CDR2 from the germline V gene are GTSNPN and SVGIG (reference sequence). The CDR3 has 17 residues. The CDR3 sequence is CAWSEGTSGGGKETQYF. The CDR3 nucleotides read TGTGCCTGGAGTGAAGGGACTAGCGGGGGAGGGAAAGAGACCCAGTACTTC.